This T cell receptor beta chain was captured by sequencing in a study of T cell repertoires in cytomegalovirus infection. Study overall: Through public TCR beta signatures, both CMV infection and matching HLA type were indicated. Study conclusions and caveats: The ex vivo response showed dominance by HLA-C-restricted CMV-specific TCR beta clonotypes. People with CMV and the relevant HLA were identified by cumulative public TCR beta family frequency.

This clonotype was observed at least ten times. The antigen remains unidentified. MiXCR, applied by TCRdb to the reads, yields one record per CDR3 protein. Of roughly 720,000 distinct CDR3 sequences listed, under 40% are singletons. Germline assignment: CDR1 MRHNA and CDR2 SNTAGT. Trimming took off 2 bases at V and 8 bases at J, with 13 bases between the two ends. The CDR3 is made up of 14 amino acids. The chain employs TRBV6-4 and TRBJ2-1; weak D call: TRBD2 (6 bases). This receptor was identified in a human donor in good health (CMV status not recorded). Some clones in this sample may be carry-over from other donors' samples. The specimen sequenced was PBMCs. CDR3 in DNA: TGTGCCAGCAGTGACAGGGACGGGGAGGATGAGCAGTTCTTC. This sequence encodes CASSDRDGEDEQFF.